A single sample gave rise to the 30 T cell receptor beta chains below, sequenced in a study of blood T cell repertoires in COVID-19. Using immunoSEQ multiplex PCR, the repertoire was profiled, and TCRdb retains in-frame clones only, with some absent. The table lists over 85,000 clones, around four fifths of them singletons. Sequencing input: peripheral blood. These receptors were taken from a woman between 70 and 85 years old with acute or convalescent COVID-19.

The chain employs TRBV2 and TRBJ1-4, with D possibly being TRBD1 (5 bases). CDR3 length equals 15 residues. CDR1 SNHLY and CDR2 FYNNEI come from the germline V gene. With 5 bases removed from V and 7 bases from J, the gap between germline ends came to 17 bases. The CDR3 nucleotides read TGTGCCAGCAGTACCCGCGGGGGGATCGGTGAAAAACTGTTTTTT. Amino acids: CASSTRGGIGEKLFF.

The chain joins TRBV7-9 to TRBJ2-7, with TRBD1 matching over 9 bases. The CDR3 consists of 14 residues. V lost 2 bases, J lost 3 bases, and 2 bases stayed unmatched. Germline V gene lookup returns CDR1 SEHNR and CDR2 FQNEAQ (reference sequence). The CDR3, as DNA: TGTGCCAGCAGCTTAACAGGGGGCCTCTACGAGCAGTACTTC. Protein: CASSLTGGLYEQYF.

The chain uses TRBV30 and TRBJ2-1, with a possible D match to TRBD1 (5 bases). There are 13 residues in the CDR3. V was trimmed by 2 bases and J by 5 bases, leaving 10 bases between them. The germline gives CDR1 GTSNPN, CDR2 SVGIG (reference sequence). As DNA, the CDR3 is TGTGCCTGGAGTAAGACAGTTAACAATGAGCAGTTCTTC. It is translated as CAWSKTVNNEQFF.

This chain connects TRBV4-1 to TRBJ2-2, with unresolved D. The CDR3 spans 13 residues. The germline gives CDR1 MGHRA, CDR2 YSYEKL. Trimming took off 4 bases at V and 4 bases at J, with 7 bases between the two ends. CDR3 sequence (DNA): TGCGCCAGCAGCCCTCTACTCACCGGGGAGCTGTTTTTT. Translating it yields CASSPLLTGELFF.

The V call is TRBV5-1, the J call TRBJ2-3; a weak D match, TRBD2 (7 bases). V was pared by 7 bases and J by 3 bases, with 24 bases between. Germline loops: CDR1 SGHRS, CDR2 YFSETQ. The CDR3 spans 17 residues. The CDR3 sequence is CASGPSQGGGSTDTQYF. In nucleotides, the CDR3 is TGCGCCAGCGGCCCCTCACAGGGAGGGGGTAGTACAGATACGCAGTATTTT. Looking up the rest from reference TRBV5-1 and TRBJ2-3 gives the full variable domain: KAGVTQTPRYLIKTRGQQVTLSCSPISGHRSVSWYQQTPGQGLQFLFEYFSETQRNKGNFPGRFSGRQFSNSRSEMNVSTLELGDSALYLCASGPSQGGGSTDTQYFGPGTRLTVL.

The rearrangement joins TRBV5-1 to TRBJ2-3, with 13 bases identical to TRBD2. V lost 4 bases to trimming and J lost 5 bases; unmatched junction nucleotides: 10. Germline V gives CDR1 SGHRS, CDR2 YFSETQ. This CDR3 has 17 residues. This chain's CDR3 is CASSPPMTSGGKDTQYF. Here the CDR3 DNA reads TGCGCCAGCAGCCCACCAATGACTAGCGGGGGGAAAGATACGCAGTATTTT.

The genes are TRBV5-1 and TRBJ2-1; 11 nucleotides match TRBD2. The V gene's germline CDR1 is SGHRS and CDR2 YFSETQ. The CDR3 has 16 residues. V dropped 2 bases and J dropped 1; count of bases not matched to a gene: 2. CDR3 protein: CASSLTSGGSYNEQFF. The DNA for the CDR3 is TGCGCCAGCAGCTTAACTAGCGGGGGATCCTACAATGAGCAGTTCTTC.

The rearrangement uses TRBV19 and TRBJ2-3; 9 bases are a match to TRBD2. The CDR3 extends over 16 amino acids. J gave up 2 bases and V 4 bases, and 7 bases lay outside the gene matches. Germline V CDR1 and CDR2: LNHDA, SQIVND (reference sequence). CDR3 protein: CASSKILAGNTDTQYF. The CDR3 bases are TGTGCCAGTAGTAAGATTCTAGCGGGGAACACAGATACGCAGTATTTT.

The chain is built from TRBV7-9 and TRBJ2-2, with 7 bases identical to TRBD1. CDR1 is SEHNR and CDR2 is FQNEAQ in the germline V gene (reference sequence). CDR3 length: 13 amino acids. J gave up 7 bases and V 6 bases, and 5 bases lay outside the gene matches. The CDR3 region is CASSPQGVGELFF. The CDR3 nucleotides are TGTGCCAGCAGTCCCCAGGGGGTCGGGGAGCTGTTTTTT.

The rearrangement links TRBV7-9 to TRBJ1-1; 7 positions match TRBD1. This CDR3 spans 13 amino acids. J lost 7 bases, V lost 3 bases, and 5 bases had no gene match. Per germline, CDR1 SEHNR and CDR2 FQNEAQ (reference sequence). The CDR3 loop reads CASSFGTANEAFF. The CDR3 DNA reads TGTGCCAGCAGCTTCGGGACAGCGAATGAAGCTTTCTTT.

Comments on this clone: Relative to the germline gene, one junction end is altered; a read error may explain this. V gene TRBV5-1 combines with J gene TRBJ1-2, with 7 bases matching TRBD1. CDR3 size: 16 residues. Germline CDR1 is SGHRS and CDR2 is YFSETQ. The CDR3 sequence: CARRGGTGSRNYGYTF. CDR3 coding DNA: TGCGCCCGCAGGGGGGGGACGGGAAGTCGAAACTATGGCTACACCTTC.

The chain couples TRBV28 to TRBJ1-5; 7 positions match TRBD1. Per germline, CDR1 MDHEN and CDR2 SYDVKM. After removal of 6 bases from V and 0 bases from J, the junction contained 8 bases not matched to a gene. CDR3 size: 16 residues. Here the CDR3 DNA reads TGTGCCAGCAGACCACCGGGACAGTATAGCAATCAGCCCCAGCATTTT. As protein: CASRPPGQYSNQPQHF.

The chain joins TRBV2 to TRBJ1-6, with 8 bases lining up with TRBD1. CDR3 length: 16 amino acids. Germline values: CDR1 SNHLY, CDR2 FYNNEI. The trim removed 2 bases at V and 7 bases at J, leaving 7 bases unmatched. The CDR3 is CASSENTGGINSPLHF. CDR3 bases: TGTGCCAGCAGTGAAAACACAGGGGGGATAAATTCACCCCTCCACTTT.

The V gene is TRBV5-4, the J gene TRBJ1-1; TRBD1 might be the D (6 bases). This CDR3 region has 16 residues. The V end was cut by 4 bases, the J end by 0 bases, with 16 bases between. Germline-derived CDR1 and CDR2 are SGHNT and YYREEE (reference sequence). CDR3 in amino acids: CASSRPGTSMNTEAFF. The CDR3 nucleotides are TGTGCCAGCAGCCGTCCCGGGACATCAATGAACACTGAAGCTTTCTTT.

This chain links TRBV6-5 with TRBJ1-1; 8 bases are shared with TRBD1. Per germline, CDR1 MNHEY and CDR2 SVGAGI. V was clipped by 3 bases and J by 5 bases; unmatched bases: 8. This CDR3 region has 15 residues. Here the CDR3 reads CASSYTGTGRTEAFF. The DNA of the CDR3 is TGTGCCAGCAGTTATACCGGGACAGGAAGGACTGAAGCTTTCTTT.

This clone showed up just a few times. The chain's CDR3 is CASSSSSPTSAEAFF. CDR3 DNA sequence: TGCGCCAGCAGTTCGTCAAGTCCTACTAGCGCTGAAGCTTTCTTT. The chain links TRBV5-1 to TRBJ1-1; D remains ambiguous. This CDR3 spans 15 amino acids. Trimming shortened V by 5 bases and J by 6 bases, and 20 bases separated the two germline ends. Per germline, CDR1 SGHRS and CDR2 YFSETQ.

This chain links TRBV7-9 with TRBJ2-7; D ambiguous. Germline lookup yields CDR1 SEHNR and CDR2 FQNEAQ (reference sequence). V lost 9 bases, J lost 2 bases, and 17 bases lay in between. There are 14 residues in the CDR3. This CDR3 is CASSVQDSTYEQYF. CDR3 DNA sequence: TGTGCCAGTTCAGTTCAGGATTCGACCTACGAGCAGTACTTC.

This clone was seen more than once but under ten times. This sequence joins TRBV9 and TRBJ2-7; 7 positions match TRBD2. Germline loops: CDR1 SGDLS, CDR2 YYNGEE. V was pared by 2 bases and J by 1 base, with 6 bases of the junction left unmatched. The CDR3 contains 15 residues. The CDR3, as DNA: TGTGCCAGCAGCGTGACGGGCGGGGGATCCTACGAGCAGTACTTC. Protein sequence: CASSVTGGGSYEQYF.

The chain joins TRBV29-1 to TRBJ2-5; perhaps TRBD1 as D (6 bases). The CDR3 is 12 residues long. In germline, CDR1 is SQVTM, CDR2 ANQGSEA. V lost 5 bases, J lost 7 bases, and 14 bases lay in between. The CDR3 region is CSVTGLGGTQYF. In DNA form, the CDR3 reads TGCAGCGTTACAGGGTTAGGTGGGACCCAGTACTTC.

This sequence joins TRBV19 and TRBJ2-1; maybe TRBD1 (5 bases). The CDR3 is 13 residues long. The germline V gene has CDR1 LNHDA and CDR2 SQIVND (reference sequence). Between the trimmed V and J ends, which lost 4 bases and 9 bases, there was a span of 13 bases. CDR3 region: CASSTTVSGEQFF. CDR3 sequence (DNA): TGTGCCAGTAGTACGACAGTTTCCGGTGAGCAGTTCTTC.

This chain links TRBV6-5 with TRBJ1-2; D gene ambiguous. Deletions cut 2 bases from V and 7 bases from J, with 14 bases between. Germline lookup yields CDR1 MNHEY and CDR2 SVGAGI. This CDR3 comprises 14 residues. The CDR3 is CASSYAFTGAGYTF. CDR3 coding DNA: TGTGCCAGCAGTTACGCATTCACCGGAGCTGGCTACACCTTC.

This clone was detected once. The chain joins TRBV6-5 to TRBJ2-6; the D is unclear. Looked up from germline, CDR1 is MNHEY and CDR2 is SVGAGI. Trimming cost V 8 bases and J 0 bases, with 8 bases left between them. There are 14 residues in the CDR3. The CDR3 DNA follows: TGTGCCAGCGAGCTGGTCTCTGGGGCCAACGTCCTGACTTTC. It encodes CASELVSGANVLTF.

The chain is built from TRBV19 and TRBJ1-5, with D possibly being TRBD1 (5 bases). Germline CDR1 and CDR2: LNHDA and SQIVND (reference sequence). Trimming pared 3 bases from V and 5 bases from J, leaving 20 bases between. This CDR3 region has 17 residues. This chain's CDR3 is CASSILGRGGRDQPQHF. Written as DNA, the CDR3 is TGTGCCAGTAGTATTCTCGGGAGGGGAGGAAGGGATCAGCCCCAGCATTTT. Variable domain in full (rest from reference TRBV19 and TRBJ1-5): DGGITQSPKYLFRKEGQNVTLSCEQNLNHDAMYWYRQDPGQGLRLIYYSQIVNDFQKGDIAEGYSVSREKKESFPLTVTSAQKNPTAFYLCASSILGRGGRDQPQHFGDGTRLSIL.

CDR3 sequence: CASSDPAGTGNNSPLHF. In DNA form, the CDR3 reads TGTGCCAGCAGCGATCCCGCCGGGACAGGGAACAATTCACCCCTCCACTTT. The gene calls are TRBV7-8 and TRBJ1-6; 9 positions match TRBD1. Germline V CDR1 and CDR2: SGHVS, FQNEAQ. The J segment lost 7 bases and the V segment lost 5 bases, leaving 12 bases of the junction unmatched. The CDR3 is made up of 17 amino acids. Using reference TRBV7-8 and TRBJ1-6 for the parts outside the CDR3, the full variable domain is GAGVSQSPRYKVAKRGQDVALRCDPISGHVSLFWYQQALGQGPEFLTYFQNEAQLDKSGLPSDRFFAERPEGSVSTLKIQRTQQEDSAVYLCASSDPAGTGNNSPLHFGNGTRLTVT.

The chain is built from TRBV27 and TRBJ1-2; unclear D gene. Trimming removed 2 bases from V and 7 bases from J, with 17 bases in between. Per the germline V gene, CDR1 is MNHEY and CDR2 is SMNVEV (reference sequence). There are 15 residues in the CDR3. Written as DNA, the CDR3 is TGTGCCAGCAGTTTACGCGAAGGATGGCGAGGTGGCTACACCTTC. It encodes CASSLREGWRGGYTF.

The CDR3 loop reads CASSSVQQGLSYEQYF. In DNA, the CDR3 is TGTGCCAGCAGCTCGGTCCAACAGGGTTTATCCTACGAGCAGTACTTC. The chain recombines TRBV5-4 with TRBJ2-7; D perhaps matches TRBD1 (6 bases). Germline CDR1 and CDR2: SGHNT and YYREEE (reference sequence). The ends were cut back, 3 bases at V and 1 base at J, with 17 bases in the middle. This CDR3 has 16 amino acids.

CDR3 loop: CASSEAGGYGYTF. In DNA, the CDR3 is TGTGCCAGCAGTGAAGCCGGGGGCTATGGCTACACCTTC. The gene calls are TRBV2 and TRBJ1-2, with TRBD1 as a possible D gene (5 bases). This CDR3 is built from 13 residues. The V gene lost 0 bases and the J gene lost 4 bases, with 6 bases spanning the gap. CDR1 and CDR2 from the germline V gene are SNHLY and FYNNEI.

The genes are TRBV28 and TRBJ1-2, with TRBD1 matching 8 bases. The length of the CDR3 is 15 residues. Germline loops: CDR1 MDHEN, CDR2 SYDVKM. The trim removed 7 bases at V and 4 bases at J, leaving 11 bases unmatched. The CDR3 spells CASTTQGRGPYGYTF. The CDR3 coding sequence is TGTGCCAGCACTACCCAGGGCAGGGGGCCCTATGGCTACACCTTC.

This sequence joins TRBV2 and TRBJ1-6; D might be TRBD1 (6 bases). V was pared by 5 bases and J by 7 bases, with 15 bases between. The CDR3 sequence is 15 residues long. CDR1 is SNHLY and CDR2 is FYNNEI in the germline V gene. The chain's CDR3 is CASSTRQASNSPLHF. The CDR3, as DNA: TGTGCCAGCAGTACCCGACAGGCCTCCAATTCACCCCTCCACTTT.

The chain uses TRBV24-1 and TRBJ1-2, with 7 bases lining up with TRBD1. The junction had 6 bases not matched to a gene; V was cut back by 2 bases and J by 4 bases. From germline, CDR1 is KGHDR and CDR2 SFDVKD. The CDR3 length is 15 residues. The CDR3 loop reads CATSDSEGASYGYTF. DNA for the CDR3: TGTGCCACCAGTGATTCTGAGGGGGCGAGCTATGGCTACACCTTC.